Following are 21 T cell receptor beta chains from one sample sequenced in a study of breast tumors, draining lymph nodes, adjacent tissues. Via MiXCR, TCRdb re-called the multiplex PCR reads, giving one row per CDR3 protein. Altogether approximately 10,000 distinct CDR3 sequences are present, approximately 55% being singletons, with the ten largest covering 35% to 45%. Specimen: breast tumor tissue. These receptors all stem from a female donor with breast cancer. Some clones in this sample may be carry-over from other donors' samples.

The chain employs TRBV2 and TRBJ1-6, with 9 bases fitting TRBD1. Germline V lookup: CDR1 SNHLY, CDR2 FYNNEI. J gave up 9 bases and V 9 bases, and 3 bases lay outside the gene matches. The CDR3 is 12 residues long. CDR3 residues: CARGDRASPLHF. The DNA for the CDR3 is TGTGCCAGAGGGGACAGGGCTTCACCCCTCCACTTT.

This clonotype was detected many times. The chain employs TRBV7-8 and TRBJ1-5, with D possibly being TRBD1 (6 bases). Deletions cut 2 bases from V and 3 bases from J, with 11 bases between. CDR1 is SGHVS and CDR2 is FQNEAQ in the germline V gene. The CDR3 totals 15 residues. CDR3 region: CASSLWDITNQPQHF. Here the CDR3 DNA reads TGTGCCAGCAGCTTATGGGACATCACCAATCAGCCCCAGCATTTT.

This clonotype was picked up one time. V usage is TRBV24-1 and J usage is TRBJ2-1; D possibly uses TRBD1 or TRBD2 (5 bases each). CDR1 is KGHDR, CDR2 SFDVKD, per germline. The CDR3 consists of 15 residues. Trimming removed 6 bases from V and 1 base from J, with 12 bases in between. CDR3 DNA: TGTGCCACCAGTTCCCCCGAGGGGTCCTACAATGAGCAGTTCTTC. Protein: CATSSPEGSYNEQFF.

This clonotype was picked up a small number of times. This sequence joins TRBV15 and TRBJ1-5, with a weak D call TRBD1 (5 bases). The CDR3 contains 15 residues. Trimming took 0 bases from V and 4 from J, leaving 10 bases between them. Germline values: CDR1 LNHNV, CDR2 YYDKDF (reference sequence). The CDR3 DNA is TGTGCCACCAGCAGAGATAAGGGGTTTAATCAGCCCCAGCATTTT. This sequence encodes CATSRDKGFNQPQHF.

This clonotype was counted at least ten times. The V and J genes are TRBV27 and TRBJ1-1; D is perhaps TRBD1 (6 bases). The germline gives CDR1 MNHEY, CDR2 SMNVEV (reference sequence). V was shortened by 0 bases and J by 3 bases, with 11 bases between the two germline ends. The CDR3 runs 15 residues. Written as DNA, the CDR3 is TGTGCCAGCAGTTTATCTACAGGGATGGACACTGAAGCTTTCTTT. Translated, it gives CASSLSTGMDTEAFF.

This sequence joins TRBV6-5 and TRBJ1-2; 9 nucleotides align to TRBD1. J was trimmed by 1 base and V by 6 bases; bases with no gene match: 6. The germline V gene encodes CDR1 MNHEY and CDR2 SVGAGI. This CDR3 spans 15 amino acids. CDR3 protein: CASRHGDRVNYGYTF. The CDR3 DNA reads TGTGCCAGCAGACACGGGGACAGGGTTAACTATGGCTACACCTTC.

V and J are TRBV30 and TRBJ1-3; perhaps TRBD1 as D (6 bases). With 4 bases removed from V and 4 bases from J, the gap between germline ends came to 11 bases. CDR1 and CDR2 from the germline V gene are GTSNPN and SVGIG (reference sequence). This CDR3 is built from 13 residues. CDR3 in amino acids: CAWKPGGGNTIYF. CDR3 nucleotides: TGTGCCTGGAAACCGGGGGGCGGAAACACCATATATTTT.

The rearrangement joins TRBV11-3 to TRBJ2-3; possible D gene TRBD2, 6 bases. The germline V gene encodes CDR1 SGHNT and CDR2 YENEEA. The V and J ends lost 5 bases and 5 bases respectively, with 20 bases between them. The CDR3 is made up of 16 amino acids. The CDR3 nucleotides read TGTGCCAGCAGCCAGGAAGCCTCTTGGGGACTAGATACGCAGTATTTT. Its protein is CASSQEASWGLDTQYF.

In DNA, the CDR3 is TGTGCCAGCAGTTCCACCCAGAGAGGGGTATATGGCTACACCTTC. The encoded protein is CASSSTQRGVYGYTF. This chain links TRBV6-5 with TRBJ1-2; D is possibly TRBD1 (5 bases). The CDR3 length is 15 residues. Trimming left V 4 bases short and J 5 bases short, with 17 bases between. Germline-derived CDR1 and CDR2 are MNHEY and SVGAGI.

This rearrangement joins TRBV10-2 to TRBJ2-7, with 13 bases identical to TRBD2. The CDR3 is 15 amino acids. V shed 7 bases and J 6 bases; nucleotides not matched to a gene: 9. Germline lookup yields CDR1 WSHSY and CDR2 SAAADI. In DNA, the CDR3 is TGCGCCAGCACTGTTTCCGGGACTAGCGGGGCCGAGCAGTACTTC. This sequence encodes CASTVSGTSGAEQYF.

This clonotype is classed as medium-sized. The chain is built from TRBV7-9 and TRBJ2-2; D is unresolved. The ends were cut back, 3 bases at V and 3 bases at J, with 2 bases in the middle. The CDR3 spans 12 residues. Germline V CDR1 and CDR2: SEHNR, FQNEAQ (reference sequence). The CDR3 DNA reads TGTGCCAGCAGCTTGGACACCGGGGAGCTGTTTTTT. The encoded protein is CASSLDTGELFF.

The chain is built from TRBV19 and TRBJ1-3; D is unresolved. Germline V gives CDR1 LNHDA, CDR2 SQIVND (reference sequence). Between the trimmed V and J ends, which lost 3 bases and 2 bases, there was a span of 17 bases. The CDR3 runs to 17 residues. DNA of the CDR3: TGTGCCAGTAGTATCTTTACCACGGCAGCCACTGGAAACACCATATATTTT. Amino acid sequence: CASSIFTTAATGNTIYF.

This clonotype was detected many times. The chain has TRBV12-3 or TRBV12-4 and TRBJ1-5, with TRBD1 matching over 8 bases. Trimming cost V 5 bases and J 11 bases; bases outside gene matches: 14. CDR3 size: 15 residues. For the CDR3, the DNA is TGTGCCAGCAGTCCAAGAATTGAGACAGGGGCAGCCCAGCATTTT. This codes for CASSPRIETGAAQHF.

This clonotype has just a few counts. CDR3 residues: CSAGISTDTQYF. In DNA form, the CDR3 reads TGCAGCGCGGGAATAAGCACAGATACGCAGTATTTT. The chain couples TRBV20-1 to TRBJ2-3, with D perhaps matching TRBD2 (6 bases). The CDR3 contains 12 residues. The germline V gene has CDR1 DFQATT and CDR2 SNEGSKA (reference sequence).

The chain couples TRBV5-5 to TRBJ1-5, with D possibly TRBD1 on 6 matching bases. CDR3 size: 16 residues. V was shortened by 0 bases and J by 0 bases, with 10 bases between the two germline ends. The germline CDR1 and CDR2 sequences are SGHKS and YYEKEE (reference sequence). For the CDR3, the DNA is TGTGCCAGCAGCTTGGTAGGGGGGGATAGCAATCAGCCCCAGCATTTT. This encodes CASSLVGGDSNQPQHF.

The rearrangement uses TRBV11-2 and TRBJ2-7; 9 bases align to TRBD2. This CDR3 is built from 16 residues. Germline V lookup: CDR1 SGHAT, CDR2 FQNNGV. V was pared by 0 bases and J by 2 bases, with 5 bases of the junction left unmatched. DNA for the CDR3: TGTGCCAGCAGCTTAGATATGACTAGCGGAACCTACGAGCAGTACTTC. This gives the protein CASSLDMTSGTYEQYF.

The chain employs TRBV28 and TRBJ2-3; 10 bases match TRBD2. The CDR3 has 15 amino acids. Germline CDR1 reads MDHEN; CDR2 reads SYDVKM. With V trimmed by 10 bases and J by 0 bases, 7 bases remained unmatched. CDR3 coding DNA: TGTGCCATCGAAGCGGGAGGGCCCAGCACAGATACGCAGTATTTT. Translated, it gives CAIEAGGPSTDTQYF. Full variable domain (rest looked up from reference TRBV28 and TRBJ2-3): DVKVTQSSRYLVKRTGEKVFLECVQDMDHENMFWYRQDPGLGLRLIYFSYDVKMKEKGDIPEGYSVSREKKERFSLILESASTNQTSMYLCAIEAGGPSTDTQYFGPGTRLTVL.

The CDR3 spells CASSSGQGSEKLFF. CDR3 nucleotides: TGTGCCAGCAGCTCGGGACAGGGAAGTGAAAAACTGTTTTTT. The chain couples TRBV5-8 to TRBJ1-4, with 9 bases identical to TRBD1. The V segment lost 3 bases and the J segment 7 bases; nucleotides outside the gene matches: 4. The CDR3 has 14 residues. Looked up from germline, CDR1 is SGHTS and CDR2 is YDEGEE. Looking up the rest from reference TRBV5-8 and TRBJ1-4 gives the full variable domain: EAGVTQSPTHLIKTRGQQATLRCSPISGHTSVYWYQQALGLGLQFLLWYDEGEERNRGNFPPRFSGRQFPNYSSELNVNALELEDSALYLCASSSGQGSEKLFFGSGTQLSVL.

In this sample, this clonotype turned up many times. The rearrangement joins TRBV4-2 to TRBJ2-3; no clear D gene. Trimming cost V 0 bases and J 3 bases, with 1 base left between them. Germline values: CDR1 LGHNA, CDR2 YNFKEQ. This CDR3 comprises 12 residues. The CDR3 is CASSQETDTQYF. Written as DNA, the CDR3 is TGTGCCAGCAGCCAAGAAACAGATACGCAGTATTTT.

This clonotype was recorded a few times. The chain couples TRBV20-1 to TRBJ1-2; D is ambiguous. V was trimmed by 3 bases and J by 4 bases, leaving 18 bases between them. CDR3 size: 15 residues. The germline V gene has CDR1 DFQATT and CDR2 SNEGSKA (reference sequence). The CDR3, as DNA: TGCAGTGCTAGTATGGATGGTGGAGGGCTCTATGGCTACACCTTC. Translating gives CSASMDGGGLYGYTF.

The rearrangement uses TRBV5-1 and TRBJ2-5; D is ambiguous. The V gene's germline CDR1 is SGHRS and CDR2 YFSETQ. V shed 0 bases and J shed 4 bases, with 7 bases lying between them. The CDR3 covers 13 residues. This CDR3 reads CASSLAVGETQYF. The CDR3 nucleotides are TGCGCCAGCAGCTTGGCCGTAGGAGAGACCCAGTACTTC.